One sample yielded the 28 T cell receptor beta chains listed below, sequenced in a study of T-cell reconstitution after alpha-beta-depleted transplantation in children. During its preparation, the TCRbeta library received unique molecular identifiers. TCRdb passed the PCR reads through MiXCR, listing each CDR3 protein once. The top ten clones hold around 4% of a sample with fewer than 400,000 distinct CDR3 sequences, roughly 20% of them seen once. Sequenced material: PBMCs from the stem cell graft donor, taken from the stem cell graft. Receptors originate from a human donor who donated a stem cell graft to a child with acute myeloid leukemia.

V is TRBV20-1 and J is TRBJ2-1; D might be TRBD2 (5 bases). Trimming removed 0 bases at V and 2 bases at J, with 14 bases between. Germline V gene sequence: CDR1 DFQATT, CDR2 SNEGSKA (reference sequence). The CDR3 is made up of 16 amino acids. This CDR3 reads CSARDGLLVPYNEQFF. CDR3 nucleotides: TGCAGTGCTAGAGATGGACTCCTTGTACCCTACAATGAGCAGTTCTTC.

Comments on this clonotype: A read error may account for a junction end that differs from germline. The chain combines TRBV7-7 with TRBJ2-1; 7 nucleotides match TRBD1. The germline gives CDR1 SSHAT, CDR2 FNYEAQ (reference sequence). The CDR3 has 16 amino acids. This chain's CDR3 is CASSVTGTAQYNEQFF. The CDR3 DNA sequence: TGTGCTAGCAGCGTTACCGGGACAGCCCAATACAATGAGCAGTTCTTC.

The chain couples TRBV29-1 to TRBJ1-2; the D gene is possibly TRBD1 (5 bases). Germline lookup yields CDR1 SQVTM and CDR2 ANQGSEA. This CDR3 is 13 amino acids long. V gave up 7 bases and J gave up 5 bases, with 17 bases separating them. The CDR3 coding sequence is TGCAGCGCTGAGCAGGGATATCGGTATGGCTACACCTTC. Translated, it gives CSAEQGYRYGYTF. Supplemented by reference TRBV29-1 and TRBJ1-2, the full variable domain reads SAVISQKPSRDICQRGTSLTIQCQVDSQVTMMFWYRQQPGQSLTLIATANQGSEATYESGFVIDKFPISRPNLTFSTLTVSNMSPEDSSIYLCSAEQGYRYGYTFGSGTRLTVV.

The chain uses TRBV28 and TRBJ2-3; the D gene is possibly TRBD2 (5 bases). Germline lookup yields CDR1 MDHEN and CDR2 SYDVKM. This CDR3 comprises 17 residues. The V end lost 2 bases, the J end lost 2 bases, and 17 bases lay between the germline ends. The CDR3 spells CASSLLGGTGPTDTQYF. The CDR3 nucleotides read TGTGCCAGCAGTTTACTCGGAGGAACGGGCCCCACAGATACGCAGTATTTT.

This clonotype was seen only a few times. This chain uses TRBV5-1 with TRBJ1-1; D unresolved. Trimming took 0 bases from V and 1 from J, leaving 7 bases between them. Germline CDR1 SGHRS, CDR2 YFSETQ. The CDR3 totals 14 residues. The chain's CDR3 is CASSLEPQNTEAFF. The CDR3 DNA reads TGCGCCAGCAGCTTGGAGCCCCAGAACACTGAAGCTTTCTTT.

This clonotype was seen ten or more times. The chain is built from TRBV10-3 and TRBJ2-7; no clear D. This CDR3 is built from 8 residues. The V end was cut by 10 bases, the J end by 7 bases, with 5 bases between. From germline, CDR1 is ENHRY and CDR2 SYGVKD. CDR3 in amino acids: CAKPEQYF. The CDR3 coding sequence is TGTGCCAAGCCTGAGCAGTACTTC.

This clonotype occurred a few times. The chain combines TRBV5-6 with TRBJ2-7, with 8 bases lining up with TRBD2. Germline trimming cut 4 bases from V and 5 bases from J; bases unmatched to any gene: 8. Germline CDR1 SGHDT, CDR2 YYEEEE. The CDR3 consists of 14 residues. CDR3 region: CASSKAGAHHEQYF. DNA of the CDR3: TGTGCCAGCAGCAAAGCGGGAGCCCACCACGAGCAGTACTTC.

The rearrangement links TRBV29-1 to TRBJ2-1, with a weak D call TRBD1 (6 bases). This CDR3 is 13 amino acids long. The germline CDR1 and CDR2 sequences are SQVTM and ANQGSEA. DNA of the CDR3: TGCTGTGCCCATCACGGACAGTACAATGAGCAGTTCTTC. It translates to CCAHHGQYNEQFF.

The CDR3 region is CASSFFSAGGDNEQFF. The CDR3, as DNA: TGTGCCAGCAGCTTCTTTTCAGCGGGAGGGGACAATGAGCAGTTCTTC. The chain is built from TRBV4-2 and TRBJ2-1; 10 nucleotides align to TRBD2. V gave up 5 bases and J gave up 5 bases; unmatched junction bases: 9. Germline loops: CDR1 LGHNA, CDR2 YNFKEQ. This CDR3 has 16 residues.

V usage is TRBV12-3 or TRBV12-4 and J usage is TRBJ1-1; D is unclear. Trimming removed 5 bases from V and 5 bases from J, with 15 bases in between. The CDR3 spans 14 residues. CDR3 sequence: CASSIAGRMTEAFF. The DNA for the CDR3 is TGTGCCAGCAGTATTGCGGGAAGGATGACTGAAGCTTTCTTT.

The chain recombines TRBV7-9 with TRBJ2-1, with 8 bases identical to TRBD2. CDR1 and CDR2 from the germline V gene are SEHNR and FQNEAQ (reference sequence). The CDR3 sequence is 15 residues long. Trimming at V came to 4 bases and at J to 2 bases, leaving 4 bases not matched to a gene. The CDR3 coding sequence is TGTGCCAGCAGCTCGAGACTAGCGACCTACAATGAGCAGTTCTTC. This encodes CASSSRLATYNEQFF.

This clonotype turned up a few times. The chain combines TRBV12-3 or TRBV12-4 with TRBJ1-5, with D possibly TRBD1 on 5 matching bases. Trimming shortened V by 4 bases and J by 5 bases, and 12 bases separated the two germline ends. The CDR3 length is 14 residues. CDR3 DNA sequence: TGTGCCAGCAGTTCTCTGGGGACCTATCAGCCCCAGCATTTT. Amino acids: CASSSLGTYQPQHF.

This clonotype has at least ten counts. CDR3 amino acids: CSVDLDGTF. DNA of the CDR3: TGCAGCGTCGATTTGGATGGCACCTTC. This chain uses TRBV29-1 with TRBJ1-2, with D unclear. This CDR3 spans 9 amino acids. CDR1 is SQVTM, CDR2 ANQGSEA, per germline. V was clipped by 6 bases and J by 13 bases, with 12 bases between them. The whole variable domain, filled in from reference TRBV29-1 and TRBJ1-2, reads SAVISQKPSRDICQRGTSLTIQCQVDSQVTMMFWYRQQPGQSLTLIATANQGSEATYESGFVIDKFPISRPNLTFSTLTVSNMSPEDSSIYLCSVDLDGTFGSGTRLTVV.

The table lists this clonotype with many counts. The rearrangement uses TRBV20-1 and TRBJ1-1; 10 bases align to TRBD1. This CDR3 spans 16 amino acids. Germline V lookup: CDR1 DFQATT, CDR2 SNEGSKA (reference sequence). The J segment lost 1 base and the V segment lost 0 bases, leaving 5 bases of the junction unmatched. The CDR3 is CSARDLRTGGNTEAFF. The CDR3 DNA reads as TGCAGTGCTAGAGATCTAAGGACAGGGGGGAACACTGAAGCTTTCTTT.

This clonotype was found a few times. CDR3: CASSGYRVNTGELFF. CDR3 sequence (DNA): TGTGCCAGCAGTGGTTACAGGGTAAACACCGGGGAGCTGTTTTTT. This rearrangement joins TRBV12-3 or TRBV12-4 to TRBJ2-2, with D possibly being TRBD1 (6 bases). Trimming stripped 5 bases from V and 2 bases from J, with 12 bases between. This CDR3 spans 15 amino acids.

This clonotype was recorded at least ten times. The chain combines TRBV20-1 with TRBJ2-7; 7 positions match TRBD1. Unmatched junction bases numbered 9, after V lost 0 bases and J lost 13 bases. This CDR3 spans 12 amino acids. The V gene's germline CDR1 is DFQATT and CDR2 SNEGSKA (reference sequence). The CDR3 DNA sequence: TGCAGTGCTAGAGATCTTGGGGGACAGCCCTACTTC. Protein: CSARDLGGQPYF.

The J gene is TRBJ2-7, the V gene TRBV4-2; TRBD2 matches at 7 bases. V lost 3 bases to trimming and J lost 3 bases; unmatched junction nucleotides: 5. The CDR3 length is 14 residues. From germline, CDR1 is LGHNA and CDR2 YNFKEQ. The CDR3 coding sequence is TGTGCCAGCAGCCATGAACAGCGGGGCTACGAGCAGTACTTC. It translates to CASSHEQRGYEQYF.

The V call is TRBV28, the J call TRBJ2-7; D is perhaps TRBD2 (6 bases). The CDR3 covers 17 residues. Trimming left V 5 bases short and J 2 bases short, with 22 bases between. Germline CDR1 and CDR2: MDHEN and SYDVKM. This CDR3 is CASSRRVVGGHPYEQYF. CDR3 nucleotide sequence: TGTGCCAGCAGTCGTCGGGTGGTGGGAGGCCACCCCTACGAGCAGTACTTC.

The chain employs TRBV24-1 and TRBJ2-1; the match to TRBD2 covers 11 bases. The CDR3 contains 15 residues. Per the germline V gene, CDR1 is KGHDR and CDR2 is SFDVKD. Unmatched junction bases numbered 4, after V lost 3 bases and J lost 7 bases. The CDR3, as DNA: TGTGCCACCAGTGATGCGGGGACTAGCGGTAATGAGCAGTTCTTC. The encoded protein is CATSDAGTSGNEQFF.

The genes are TRBV5-1 and TRBJ2-3, with a tentative D call TRBD2 (7 bases). V lost 0 bases to trimming and J lost 4 bases, with 12 bases between them. The germline V gene encodes CDR1 SGHRS and CDR2 YFSETQ. This CDR3 spans 15 amino acids. CDR3 in DNA: TGCGCCAGCAGCTTGGGCGGGGGCACCGCAGATACGCAGTATTTT. Amino acid sequence: CASSLGGGTADTQYF.

The genes are TRBV29-1 and TRBJ2-7; maybe TRBD1 (5 bases). Trimming took off 3 bases at V and 2 bases at J, with 11 bases between the two ends. Germline values: CDR1 SQVTM, CDR2 ANQGSEA. The CDR3 sequence is 13 residues long. In DNA form, the CDR3 reads TGCAGCGTTGAGGCGGTAGGGGCCTACGAGCAGTACTTC. This codes for CSVEAVGAYEQYF.

This clonotype was counted between two and nine times. The gene calls are TRBV6-2 or TRBV6-3 and TRBJ1-1; 8 bases fit TRBD1. The junction had 0 bases not matched to a gene; V was cut back by 2 bases and J by 1 base. The germline CDR1 and CDR2 sequences are MNHEY and SVGEGT. The CDR3 runs 14 residues. The CDR3 DNA sequence: TGTGCCAGCAGTTACGGACAGGGGAACACTGAAGCTTTCTTT. It encodes CASSYGQGNTEAFF.

This clonotype was counted only a few times. The chain employs TRBV9 and TRBJ2-1; D call uncertain. Germline CDR1 SGDLS, CDR2 YYNGEE. Trimming shortened V by 4 bases and J by 15 bases, and 17 bases separated the two germline ends. The CDR3 totals 12 residues. CDR3 in DNA: TGTGCCAGCAGCACCGCGTCAGGACGCTGGTTCTTC. It is translated as CASSTASGRWFF.

The genes are TRBV14 and TRBJ2-5; the match to TRBD2 covers 8 bases. CDR3 length equals 17 residues. Per the germline V gene, CDR1 is SGHDN and CDR2 is FVKESK. The V segment lost 2 bases and the J segment 3 bases; nucleotides outside the gene matches: 11. The CDR3 reads CASSQYGSGMPKETQYF. The CDR3 bases are TGTGCCAGCAGCCAATATGGTAGCGGGATGCCCAAAGAGACCCAGTACTTC. Full variable domain (rest looked up from reference TRBV14 and TRBJ2-5): EAGVTQFPSHSVIEKGQTVTLRCDPISGHDNLYWYRRVMGKEIKFLLHFVKESKQDESGMPNNRFLAERTGGTYSTLKVQPAELEDSGVYFCASSQYGSGMPKETQYFGPGTRLLVL.

V is TRBV2 and J is TRBJ2-1; no reliable D call. The CDR3 loop spans 16 amino acids. Looked up from germline, CDR1 is SNHLY and CDR2 is FYNNEI. Trimming cost V 4 bases and J 5 bases, with 18 bases left between them. CDR3 in amino acids: CASSVRQPNGDNEQFF. The CDR3 bases are TGTGCCAGCAGTGTCCGGCAGCCAAACGGCGACAATGAGCAGTTCTTC. The variable domain in full, completed from reference TRBV2 and TRBJ2-1, reads EPEVTQTPSHQVTQMGQEVILRCVPISNHLYFYWYRQILGQKVEFLVSFYNNEISEKSEIFDDQFSVERPDGSNFTLKIRSTKLEDSAMYFCASSVRQPNGDNEQFFGPGTRLTVL.

This clonotype was recorded a few times. The chain links TRBV12-3 or TRBV12-4 to TRBJ2-7; tentative D call: TRBD2 (5 bases). V was pared by 3 bases and J by 5 bases, with 8 bases between. CDR3 length: 12 residues. The CDR3: CASSLWTHEQYF. Here the CDR3 DNA reads TGTGCCAGCAGTTTGTGGACTCACGAGCAGTACTTC.

The chain links TRBV28 to TRBJ2-4; no reliable D call. CDR1 and CDR2 (germline): MDHEN, SYDVKM. There are 16 residues in the CDR3. Trimming cost V 5 bases and J 2 bases, with 16 bases left between them. CDR3 region: CASSPPRRRTKNIQYF. CDR3 bases: TGTGCCAGCAGTCCTCCTAGGCGTAGAACCAAAAACATTCAGTACTTC.

The chain has TRBV7-2 and TRBJ1-5; unclear D gene. V lost 0 bases, J lost 6 bases, and 9 bases lay in between. Germline-derived CDR1 and CDR2 are SGHTA and FQGNSA. The CDR3 totals 14 residues. CDR3 bases: TGTGCCAGCAGCTTAGCCTATCTGGGTCAGCCCCAGCATTTT. Translation gives CASSLAYLGQPQHF.